This T cell receptor beta chain was found in a study of blood T cell repertoires in COVID-19. Overall study context: Italy, Spain and the United States were the sources of the convalescent and acute COVID-19 samples.

V dropped 5 bases and J dropped 7 bases, with 21 bases sitting between them. CDR1 and CDR2 from the germline V gene are SGHTA and FQGNSA. The CDR3 runs 16 residues. The Seattle patients, enrolled during active infection, were followed longitudinally. TCRdb's copy holds only in-frame clones and misses some; the assay was immunoSEQ multiplex PCR. Of about 250,000 clones listed, roughly 82% were seen once; the top ten hold about 6%. The sequence was collected from an elderly woman with COVID-19, enrolled during active disease. The specimen was peripheral blood. The chain joins TRBV7-2 to TRBJ2-1; TRBD2 is a possible D gene (6 bases). In nucleotides, the CDR3 is TGTGCCAGCAGCCGCGCCCTAGGTTTGGGGGGAAATGAGCAGTTCTTC. Protein product: CASSRALGLGGNEQFF.